This TCR beta chain was recorded in a study of CD8 T cell repertoires and HIV-1 epitope variants. Overall study: T cells were stimulated with Twenty-five Gag and Nef peptides separately. Separate from the cultures, 1M uncultured T cells served as baseline. Findings and caveats of the study: Beta chains alone show antigen proliferation, not cytokine profile or function.

The V gene's germline CDR1 is LNHDA and CDR2 SQIVND (reference sequence). The CDR3 length is 14 residues. Trimming took 3 bases from V and 7 from J, leaving 15 bases between them. A remark on this clone: What it binds is unknown.

Method: immunoSEQ multiplex PCR; TCRdb's copy keeps in-frame clones and lacks some. The data show over 90,000 clones, with roughly 81% seen just once and more than 25% held by the top ten. This chain joins TRBV19 and TRBJ1-2; weak D call: TRBD1 (6 bases). What was sequenced was uncultured baseline CD8+ T cells from peripheral blood mononuclear cells (PBMCs). This TCR came from a male donor with HIV. The chain's CDR3 is CASSMNRVRSGYTF. The DNA of the CDR3 is TGTGCCAGTAGTATGAACAGGGTACGAAGTGGCTACACCTTC.